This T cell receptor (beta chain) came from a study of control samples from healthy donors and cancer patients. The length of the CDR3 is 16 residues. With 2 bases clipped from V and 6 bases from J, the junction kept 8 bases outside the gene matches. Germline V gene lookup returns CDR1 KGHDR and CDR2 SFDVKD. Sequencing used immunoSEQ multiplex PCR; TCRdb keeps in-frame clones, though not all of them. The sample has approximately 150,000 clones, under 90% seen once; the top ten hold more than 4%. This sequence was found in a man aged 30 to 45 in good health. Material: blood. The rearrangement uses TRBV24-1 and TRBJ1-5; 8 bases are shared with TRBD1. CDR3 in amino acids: CATSDSQGARSQPQHF. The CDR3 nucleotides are TGTGCCACCAGTGATTCCCAGGGGGCTAGGAGTCAGCCCCAGCATTTT.